This is a list of T cell receptor beta chains from one sample in a study of OX40 agonist ivuxolimab in advanced cancers. Some clones are missing from TCRdb's copy, which holds only in-frame ones; the method was immunoSEQ multiplex PCR. The sample records 90,000 to 95,000 clones, around 84% being singletons. The source was CD4+ or CD8+ T cells sorted from blood, collected in a trial of the OX40 agonist ivuxolimab. The receptors come from an adult with an advanced solid tumor such as melanoma, head and neck, liver or kidney cancer. Both conserved end residues are part of each CDR3. The D gene is left open where the match is weak. Rows may omit the clone size; those that give it use once, few, many or a size class.

DNA	CDR3	V	J	D	size
TGTGCCAGCTCACCACAGGTCTGGGACAGGGGCACAGATACGCAGTATTTT	CASSPQVWDRGTDTQYF	TRBV18	TRBJ2-3	TRBD1	once
TGTGCCAGCAGCTTAGTACAGAGCTCCTACGAGCAGTACTTC	CASSLVQSSYEQYF	TRBV2	TRBJ2-7	NA	few
TGTGCCAGCAGCTTAGCTGGACTTCGCACAGATACGCAGTATTTT	CASSLAGLRTDTQYF	TRBV11-2	TRBJ2-3	NA	NA
TGTGCCAGCAGCCACCTGGGACAGGGCGGATCTGGAAACACCATATATTTT	CASSHLGQGGSGNTIYF	TRBV5-6	TRBJ1-3	TRBD1	NA
TGTGCCAGCAGTGACACAGGGAGGGGCCTAGAGACCCAGTACTTC	CASSDTGRGLETQYF	TRBV25-1	TRBJ2-5	NA	NA
TGCGCCAGCGGGATTGATCGGGTCTCGGACGAGCAGTACTTC	CASGIDRVSDEQYF	TRBV5-1	TRBJ2-7	NA	once
TGTGCCATCAGTGGCGAGACCGCATATGGCTACACCTTC	CAISGETAYGYTF	TRBV10-3	TRBJ1-2	NA	NA
TGTGCCAGCTCACCACCAGGGCAGACCCAAGCTTTCTTT	CASSPPGQTQAFF	TRBV18	TRBJ1-1	NA	NA
TGCAGCGGAGGGGCCAGAGGCCAAGAGACCCAGTACTTC	CSGGARGQETQYF	TRBV29-1	TRBJ2-5	NA	NA
TGTGCCAGCAGTCACGCCAACAGAGGGCGCCTGTTGGACATTCAGTACTTC	CASSHANRGRLLDIQYF	TRBV28	TRBJ2-4	NA	NA
TGTGCCAGCAGCCCGGGACAGGGTACAACAGATACGCAGTATTTT	CASSPGQGTTDTQYF	TRBV11-3	TRBJ2-3	TRBD1	NA
TGTGCCAGCAGCCCGACCCTGAACACTGAAGCTTTCTTT	CASSPTLNTEAFF	TRBV4-2	TRBJ1-1	NA	NA
TGTGCCAGCAGCCCCCGGACGGGCCCCACCTACGAGCAGTACTTC	CASSPRTGPTYEQYF	TRBV27	TRBJ2-7	NA	NA
TGTGCCAGCAGCCAGGAATATGGCTACACCTTC	CASSQEYGYTF	TRBV4-2	TRBJ1-2	NA	NA
TGTGCCAGCAGCCTTAGGGTCTCTGGGGCCAACGTCCTGACTTTC	CASSLRVSGANVLTF	TRBV11-2	TRBJ2-6	NA	NA
TGTGCCAGCAGCCCACAACGAGGGGCTGGGGCCAACGTCCTGACTTTC	CASSPQRGAGANVLTF	TRBV5-4	TRBJ2-6	NA	NA
TGTGCCAGCAGCGTACTACAGGGATCTGGAAACACCATATATTTT	CASSVLQGSGNTIYF	TRBV7-9	TRBJ1-3	NA	NA
TGTGCCACCGGTTCGGGGGTCCTTATGGTGGGCTACACCTTC	CATGSGVLMVGYTF	TRBV5-6	TRBJ1-2	NA	once
TGTGCCAGCAGTACCCCCGGGACAGGGAGCCAGCCCCAGCATTTT	CASSTPGTGSQPQHF	TRBV28	TRBJ1-5	TRBD1	NA
TGCGCCAGCAGCCAAAGGGCCCCAGCTAGCGGGCTGGAAGAGACCCAGTACTTC	CASSQRAPASGLEETQYF	TRBV4-3	TRBJ2-5	TRBD2	NA
TGTGCCAGCAGCTTAGCGCTATACGAGCAGTACTTC	CASSLALYEQYF	TRBV7-2	TRBJ2-7	NA	NA
TGTGCCAGCAGCCCTTACGTTGGGACGTCTCAAGAGACCCAGTACTTC	CASSPYVGTSQETQYF	TRBV7-9	TRBJ2-5	NA	NA
TGTGCCAGCAGCTCCCGGACAGACAGACTACTGCGGAGTGAGCAGTTCTTC	CASSSRTDRLLRSEQFF	TRBV21-1	TRBJ2-1	NA	once